This paragraph covers one T cell receptor beta chain sequence. The data originate from a study of blood T cells in healthy people across ages. The amount of total RNA extracted per sample was at least 6 micrograms. A sample-barcoded 5' primer and a J-beta primer mix were used in a second PCR of about 6 to 12 cycles. Each CDR3 protein gets one entry after TCRdb re-called the 5' RACE reads with MiXCR. This table holds about 780,000 distinct CDR3 sequences, less than 60% found once. There are 15 residues in the CDR3. The J segment lost 4 bases and the V segment lost 3 bases, leaving 6 bases of the junction unmatched. Per germline, CDR1 SGHRS and CDR2 YFSETQ.

The source of this sequence is an elderly man in good health. Material: blood. The V gene is TRBV5-1, the J gene TRBJ2-2, with 7 bases matching TRBD2. The CDR3 here is CASSWASGTTGELFF. CDR3 sequence (DNA): TGCGCCAGCAGCTGGGCTAGCGGAACCACCGGGGAGCTGTTTTTT.